This T cell receptor (beta chain) was identified during a study of T cell repertoires in cytomegalovirus infection. The overall study: Selected CMV epitopes included recently identified HLA-C-restricted ones as well as well-studied HLA-B-restricted ones. General study findings and limits: Cumulative frequency (of public TCR beta family members) identified carriers of CMV plus the relevant HLA. Clonotype analysis showed dominance of the ex vivo response by HLA-C-restricted CMV-specific TCR beta clonotypes.

CDR3 length: 19 residues. Trimming removed 5 bases from V and 5 bases from J; junction bases left unmatched: 16. The germline V gene has CDR1 SGHTA and CDR2 FQGTGA. TCRdb analysed the reads with MiXCR anew, one entry per CDR3 protein. The sample holds about 770,000 distinct CDR3 sequences, almost 30% seen once. Concerning this clonotype: Its antigen remains unknown.

This specimen was cultured CD8+ T cells from PBMCs, taken from culture after CMV antigen stimulation. This receptor was taken from a human donor in good health (CMV status not recorded). Some clones in this sample may be carry-over from other donors' samples. The rearrangement links TRBV7-3 to TRBJ2-5, with 14 bases that match TRBD2. CDR3 region: CASSQNPLTSGGAEETQYF. In nucleotides, the CDR3 is TGTGCCAGCAGCCAAAACCCATTGACTAGCGGGGGGGCCGAGGAGACCCAGTACTTC.